The clone carrying this T cell receptor (beta chain) was seen just once. The protocol was immunoSEQ multiplex PCR, while the TCRdb copy is restricted to in-frame clones and leaves out a portion. The sample includes around 36,000 clones, roughly four fifths of them seen just once. The sample originates from a study of OX40 agonist ivuxolimab in advanced cancers. There are 15 residues in the CDR3. The V end lost 2 bases, the J end lost 4 bases, and 13 bases lay between the germline ends. Germline values: CDR1 LGHNA, CDR2 YSLEER. The chain is built from TRBV4-3 and TRBJ2-3; D perhaps matches TRBD2 (6 bases). The receptor was isolated from an adult with an advanced solid tumor such as melanoma, head and neck, liver or kidney cancer. This material consisted of CD4+ or CD8+ T cells sorted from blood, taken in a trial of the OX40 agonist ivuxolimab. CDR3: CASSQYAGISDTQYF. The CDR3 DNA is TGCGCCAGCAGCCAATATGCGGGGATTTCAGATACGCAGTATTTT.